These 15 T cell receptor beta chains share one sample of origin, sequenced in a study of blood T cell repertoires in COVID-19. Some clones are missing from TCRdb's copy, which holds only in-frame ones; the method was immunoSEQ multiplex PCR. The table lists 90,000 to 150,000 clones, over 75% of them singletons. The sample taken for sequencing was peripheral blood. Receptors were obtained from an elderly man with acute or convalescent COVID-19.

This clone was seen a handful of times. The V gene is TRBV12-3 or TRBV12-4, the J gene TRBJ1-3; D may be TRBD1 (5 bases). The CDR3 loop spans 13 amino acids. Trimming stripped 6 bases from V and 4 bases from J, with 10 bases between. The CDR3 protein is CASSGGEGNTIYF. Here the CDR3 DNA reads TGTGCCAGCAGCGGGGGGGAAGGAAACACCATATATTTT.

The chain links TRBV23-1 to TRBJ2-7, with D possibly being TRBD2 (5 bases). TRBV23-1 belongs to the ORF category, with a function that is uncertain. V was clipped by 0 bases and J by 1 base, with 16 bases between them. The CDR3 consists of 17 residues. Here the CDR3 reads CASSQSGDAPASYEQYF. The CDR3 bases are TGCGCCAGCAGTCAATCGGGAGACGCTCCCGCGTCCTACGAGCAGTACTTC.

The chain joins TRBV18 to TRBJ1-1; TRBD1 aligns across 7 bases. V was pared by 2 bases and J by 8 bases, with 11 bases of the junction left unmatched. The CDR3 has 15 residues. The germline gives CDR1 KGHSH, CDR2 LQKENI. In DNA, the CDR3 is TGTGCCAGCTCACCAATTCGACAGGGTGAGCGAGAAGCTTTCTTT. It yields the protein CASSPIRQGEREAFF.

The V and J genes are TRBV6-4 and TRBJ2-3; 8 positions match TRBD1. This CDR3 region has 15 residues. The ends lost 6 bases at V and 4 bases at J; junction bases unmatched: 9. From germline, CDR1 is MRHNA and CDR2 SNTAGT. The DNA for the CDR3 is TGTGCCAGCAGCGAACAGGGGGGCGGACCAGATACGCAGTATTTT. Amino acids: CASSEQGGGPDTQYF.

The rearrangement joins TRBV5-1 to TRBJ2-1; 7 nucleotides agree with TRBD2. The CDR3 sequence is 14 residues long. J lost 8 bases, V lost 1 base, and 6 bases had no gene match. The germline CDR1 and CDR2 sequences are SGHRS and YFSETQ. CDR3 coding DNA: TGCGCCAGCAGCTTGTCGGGGGGTGGCGATGAGCAGTTCTTC. Protein sequence: CASSLSGGGDEQFF.

This clone was observed once. The gene calls are TRBV9 and TRBJ2-3; 10 nucleotides agree with TRBD2. In germline, CDR1 is SGDLS, CDR2 YYNGEE. V trimming: 3 bases; J trimming: 1 base; junction bases outside the gene matches: 5. This CDR3 region has 16 residues. The CDR3 spells CASSGGGTSGTDTQYF. The CDR3 DNA reads TGTGCCAGCAGCGGTGGGGGGACTAGCGGCACAGATACGCAGTATTTT.

The CDR3 bases are TGTGCCAGCACCAGGGGGGATGCAGGGAACACTGAAGCTTTCTTT. The encoded protein is CASTRGDAGNTEAFF. The rearrangement uses TRBV28 and TRBJ1-1, with 7 bases identical to TRBD1. Per the germline V gene, CDR1 is MDHEN and CDR2 is SYDVKM. Trimming removed 7 bases from V and 1 base from J; junction bases left unmatched: 9. CDR3 length: 15 amino acids.

The chain couples TRBV10-3 to TRBJ1-1; D is possibly TRBD1 (5 bases). Germline-derived CDR1 and CDR2 are ENHRY and SYGVKD. The CDR3 length is 15 residues. The ends were cut back, 0 bases at V and 4 bases at J, with 12 bases in the middle. The CDR3 DNA follows: TGTGCCATCAGTGAGTCGATTGGGGGGGTCACTGAAGCTTTCTTT. This translates into CAISESIGGVTEAFF.

V is TRBV19 and J is TRBJ1-5; TRBD1 matches at 7 bases. Trimming removed 7 bases from V and 6 bases from J; junction bases left unmatched: 12. The CDR3 runs to 15 residues. CDR1 is LNHDA, CDR2 SQIVND, per germline (reference sequence). This chain's CDR3 is CASTSTGQESQPQHF. Written as DNA, the CDR3 is TGTGCCAGTACGTCGACAGGACAGGAGAGTCAGCCCCAGCATTTT.

V gene TRBV19 combines with J gene TRBJ2-1; D uncertain. Trimming shortened V by 2 bases and J by 0 bases, and 11 bases separated the two germline ends. Germline V gives CDR1 LNHDA, CDR2 SQIVND (reference sequence). This CDR3 has 16 amino acids. CDR3 region: CASSINTASSYNEQFF. CDR3 in DNA: TGTGCCAGTAGTATAAACACGGCTAGCTCCTACAATGAGCAGTTCTTC.

The chain has TRBV3-1 (or the pseudogene TRBV3-2) and TRBJ1-5; 7 bases are a match to TRBD1. V shed 4 bases and J 1 base; nucleotides not matched to a gene: 13. The CDR3 spans 18 residues. The germline V gene encodes CDR1 LGHDT and CDR2 YNNKEL (reference sequence). As DNA, the CDR3 is TGTGCCAGCAGCCTGACCGCAGGGGGGCCTTTGAGCAATCAGCCCCAGCATTTT. Its translation: CASSLTAGGPLSNQPQHF.

The chain links TRBV25-1 to TRBJ1-4, with a possible D match to TRBD1 (5 bases). This CDR3 has 14 residues. The V end was cut by 0 bases, the J end by 8 bases, with 10 bases between. Germline V gene lookup returns CDR1 MGHDK and CDR2 SYGVNS. The CDR3 DNA follows: TGTGCCAGCAGTGAATACAGGGTTGAGGAAAAACTGTTTTTT. Amino acids: CASSEYRVEEKLFF.

The chain combines TRBV11-2 with TRBJ2-7; D perhaps matches TRBD2 (5 bases). Germline CDR1 SGHAT, CDR2 FQNNGV. V lost 1 base and J 6 bases, leaving 7 bases between the germline ends. CDR3 size: 12 residues. CDR3 sequence (DNA): TGTGCCAGCAGCTTAGCCGGGATCGAGCAGTACTTC. This encodes CASSLAGIEQYF.

The chain couples TRBV4-1 to TRBJ1-2; D unresolved. CDR3 size: 12 residues. The germline gives CDR1 MGHRA, CDR2 YSYEKL. Trimming shortened V by 0 bases and J by 7 bases, and 6 bases separated the two germline ends. CDR3 amino acids: CASSQEVSGYTF. As DNA, the CDR3 is TGCGCCAGCAGCCAAGAGGTTAGTGGCTACACCTTC.

This clone rates as medium-sized (0.01 to 0.1%). CDR3 coding DNA: TGTGCCAGCAGCTTGATCGAGCGGGGGGGTAATGAGCAGTTCTTC. Translation gives CASSLIERGGNEQFF. V usage is TRBV5-4 and J usage is TRBJ2-1; 10 nucleotides align to TRBD2. The germline CDR1 and CDR2 sequences are SGHNT and YYREEE (reference sequence). The CDR3 consists of 15 residues. The trim removed 1 base at V and 7 bases at J, leaving 5 bases unmatched. The variable domain in full, with the rest retrieved from reference TRBV5-4 and TRBJ2-1, is ETGVTQSPTHLIKTRGQQVTLRCSSQSGHNTVSWYQQALGQGPQFIFQYYREEENGRGNFPPRFSGLQFPNYSSELNVNALELDDSALYLCASSLIERGGNEQFFGPGTRLTVL.